This is a list of T cell receptor beta chains from one sample in a study of cytomegalovirus exposure and HLA in healthy donors. Sequencing was performed with immunoSEQ multiplex PCR; in TCRdb, only in-frame clones are kept and a portion is missing. The sample includes some 160,000 clones, 80% seen only once; the top ten take around 6.5%. The specimen sequenced was PBMCs. These receptors all come from a male donor in good health and CMV-seropositive. Both conserved end residues are part of each CDR3. The order of the fields is V gene, D gene, J gene, clone size, CDR3 DNA, CDR3 protein. D genes are given only for firm matches. Part of the rows lack a size; the others show once, few, many or a class for expanded clones.

V: TRBV11-2; D: TRBD1; J: TRBJ1-2; size: NA; DNA: TGTGCCAGCAGCTTTCAGGGGGCGAACTATGGCTACACCTTC; CDR3: CASSFQGANYGYTF
V: TRBV28; D: NA; J: TRBJ1-1; size: once; DNA: TGTGCCAGCAGTTCCCTTACTCGGAGGGGCGCTTTCTTT; CDR3: CASSSLTRRGAFF
V: TRBV7-2; D: TRBD2; J: TRBJ2-7; size: NA; DNA: TGTGCCAGCAGCTTAAATAGCGGGAGGGGAGAGCAGTACTTC; CDR3: CASSLNSGRGEQYF
V: TRBV9; D: NA; J: TRBJ2-7; size: NA; DNA: TGTGCCAGCAGCGTAGGGGGGGACGCGGCCCACGAGCAGTACTTC; CDR3: CASSVGGDAAHEQYF
V: TRBV6-4; D: TRBD2; J: TRBJ2-1; size: NA; DNA: TGTGCCAGCAGTGTTTCTAGCGGGCTTGACTCCTACAATGAGCAGTTCTTC; CDR3: CASSVSSGLDSYNEQFF
V: TRBV7-9; D: TRBD2; J: TRBJ2-7; size: NA; DNA: TGTTCCAGCACCTTCCTACGGGGGGCCTACGAGCAGTACTTC; CDR3: CSSTFLRGAYEQYF
V: TRBV19; D: TRBD2; J: TRBJ2-1; size: NA; DNA: TGTGCCAGTAGTATATTTCTAGCGGGATCCCATGAGCAGTTCTTC; CDR3: CASSIFLAGSHEQFF
V: TRBV7-2; D: TRBD2; J: TRBJ2-7; size: NA; DNA: TGTGCCAGCAGCCGTGCGGGGAGCGGGGGTGCCTACGAGCAGTACTTC; CDR3: CASSRAGSGGAYEQYF
V: TRBV27; D: NA; J: TRBJ2-7; size: NA; DNA: TGTGCCAGCAGTTTATCCCGCAGGGTGGAGCAGTACTTC; CDR3: CASSLSRRVEQYF
V: TRBV7-2; D: NA; J: TRBJ2-2; size: NA; DNA: TGTGCCAGCAGCTTAGTGGCTGTCACCGGGGAGCTGTTTTTT; CDR3: CASSLVAVTGELFF
V: TRBV10-3; D: TRBD2; J: TRBJ2-7; size: NA; DNA: TGTCAAAACATCGAAGCAAGCGGGAGGAACGAGCAGTACTTC; CDR3: CQNIEASGRNEQYF
V: TRBV7-2; D: TRBD2; J: TRBJ2-5; size: NA; DNA: TGTGCCAGCAGCCAGGCTAGCGGGAGTGGCGAGACCCAGTACTTC; CDR3: CASSQASGSGETQYF
V: TRBV21-1; D: NA; J: TRBJ1-6; size: NA; DNA: TGTGCCAGCAGCAAAGCGAAGGACAGGGGTGCCTCACCCCTCCACTTT; CDR3: CASSKAKDRGASPLHF
V: TRBV11-1; D: NA; J: TRBJ2-1; size: few; DNA: TGTGCCAGCAGCTCGCCGGGAAGAAAGGAGCAGTTCTTC; CDR3: CASSSPGRKEQFF
V: TRBV5-1; D: NA; J: TRBJ2-7; size: NA; DNA: TGCGCCAGCAGCTTACAGGGAACCTACGAGCAGTACTTC; CDR3: CASSLQGTYEQYF
V: TRBV13; D: TRBD2; J: TRBJ2-3; size: NA; DNA: TGTGCCAGCAGCCCTCGACTAGCGGGCCCCATCCCAGATACGCAGTATTTT; CDR3: CASSPRLAGPIPDTQYF
V: TRBV7-8; D: NA; J: TRBJ2-1; size: NA; DNA: TGTGCCAGCAGCTTAGATTTCTACTGGAGGAGGTCTAATGAGCAGTTCTTC; CDR3: CASSLDFYWRRSNEQFF
V: TRBV5-1; D: NA; J: TRBJ2-7; size: NA; DNA: TGCGCCAGCAGCGCGCGGACAGCAAGCTACGAGCAGTACTTC; CDR3: CASSARTASYEQYF
V: TRBV5-1; D: TRBD2; J: TRBJ2-2; size: NA; DNA: TGCGCCAGCAGCCCGGGACTAGCGGGGGAATTTACCGGGGAGCTGTTTTTT; CDR3: CASSPGLAGEFTGELFF
V: TRBV4-3; D: TRBD2; J: TRBJ2-2; size: NA; DNA: TGCGCCAGCAGCCAAGATACTAGCGGGACGGCGGGGCGGACCGGGGAGCTGTTTTTT; CDR3: CASSQDTSGTAGRTGELFF
V: TRBV29-1; D: TRBD1; J: TRBJ2-1; size: NA; DNA: TGCAGCGTGAAAGGACAGGGGCTGTACAATGAGCAGTTCTTC; CDR3: CSVKGQGLYNEQFF
V: TRBV14; D: TRBD2; J: TRBJ2-1; size: NA; DNA: TGTGCCAGCAGCCGAAGGGGACTAGCGGGGTACAATGAGCAGTTCTTC; CDR3: CASSRRGLAGYNEQFF
V: TRBV7-8; D: TRBD1; J: TRBJ2-7; size: NA; DNA: TGTGCCAGCAGTTTTCAGACAGGGCTCTACGAGCAGTACTTC; CDR3: CASSFQTGLYEQYF
V: TRBV6-1; D: NA; J: TRBJ1-1; size: NA; DNA: TGTGCCAGCATTTGGGGGGGGTTTGGCACTGAAGCTTTCTTT; CDR3: CASIWGGFGTEAFF
V: TRBV18; D: NA; J: TRBJ1-2; size: NA; DNA: TGTGCCAGCTCACCCAGGCACACGGGGGATCCTCAGGATGGCTACACCTTC; CDR3: CASSPRHTGDPQDGYTF
V: TRBV9; D: NA; J: TRBJ1-1; size: NA; DNA: TGTGCCAGCAGCGTAGACAGGACAATGAACACTGAAGCTTTCTTT; CDR3: CASSVDRTMNTEAFF
V: TRBV5-4; D: TRBD1; J: TRBJ1-1; size: NA; DNA: TGTGCCAGCAGCTCTAGGAAGGAGGGGGCGGCAACTGAAGCTTTCTTT; CDR3: CASSSRKEGAATEAFF
V: TRBV6-1; D: NA; J: TRBJ1-5; size: NA; DNA: TGTGCCAGCGGCGGACGAGGGCTCCATCAGCCCCAGCATTTT; CDR3: CASGGRGLHQPQHF
V: TRBV5-1; D: TRBD2; J: TRBJ2-1; size: NA; DNA: TGCGCCAGCAGCTTCGGGACTAGCGGGACCTACAATGAGCAGTTCTTC; CDR3: CASSFGTSGTYNEQFF
V: TRBV2; D: NA; J: TRBJ2-7; size: NA; DNA: TGTGCCAGCTCCCTAGCGCAGTTCCCCTACGAGCAGTACTTC; CDR3: CASSLAQFPYEQYF
V: TRBV28; D: NA; J: TRBJ2-7; size: NA; DNA: TGTGCCAGCAGTTTATGGAGTTTAGGGGGTTACGAGCAGTACTTC; CDR3: CASSLWSLGGYEQYF
V: TRBV28; D: NA; J: TRBJ1-1; size: few; DNA: TGTGCCAGCAGTTTAGTGACAGTTATGAACACTGAAGCTTTCTTT; CDR3: CASSLVTVMNTEAFF
V: TRBV15; D: NA; J: TRBJ2-6; size: NA; DNA: TGTGCCACCAGCAACTCCGAGGCAACAAAAACGGCCCCTGGGGCCAACGTCCTGACTTTC; CDR3: CATSNSEATKTAPGANVLTF
V: TRBV7-9; D: TRBD1; J: TRBJ2-7; size: once; DNA: TGTGCCAGCAGCTCCCGACAGGGAAACTCCTACGAGCAGTACTTC; CDR3: CASSSRQGNSYEQYF
V: TRBV7-9; D: NA; J: TRBJ2-3; size: NA; DNA: TGTGCCAGCAGCCCGGCCCGGGCAGGGGGGGATACGCAGTATTTT; CDR3: CASSPARAGGDTQYF
V: TRBV10-2; D: TRBD1; J: TRBJ1-1; size: once; DNA: TGCGCCAGCAGTGACCGGACAGGGGGAAACACTGAAGCTTTCTTT; CDR3: CASSDRTGGNTEAFF
V: TRBV14; D: TRBD1; J: TRBJ2-7; size: NA; DNA: TGTGCCAGCAGCCTGACAGGGAGCTCCTACGAGCAGTACTTC; CDR3: CASSLTGSSYEQYF
V: TRBV5-6; D: TRBD2; J: TRBJ2-7; size: few; DNA: TGTGCCAGCAGCTTGACTAGCGGGATGACCTACGAGCAGTACTTC; CDR3: CASSLTSGMTYEQYF
V: TRBV25-1; D: TRBD2; J: TRBJ2-1; size: NA; DNA: TGTGCCAGCAGTGAAAGCGGGGCCAGGAATGAGCAGTTCTTC; CDR3: CASSESGARNEQFF
V: TRBV19; D: NA; J: TRBJ2-7; size: NA; DNA: TGTGCCAGTAAGGCAGGGTCCTCCTACGAGCAGTACTTC; CDR3: CASKAGSSYEQYF
V: TRBV7-6; D: NA; J: TRBJ2-7; size: NA; DNA: TGTGCCAGCAGCTTAGAGGGGTTTGGCGAGCAGTACTTC; CDR3: CASSLEGFGEQYF
V: TRBV5-4; D: NA; J: TRBJ2-7; size: few; DNA: TGTGCCAGCAGCTTGGGCGGCTACGAGCAGTACTTC; CDR3: CASSLGGYEQYF